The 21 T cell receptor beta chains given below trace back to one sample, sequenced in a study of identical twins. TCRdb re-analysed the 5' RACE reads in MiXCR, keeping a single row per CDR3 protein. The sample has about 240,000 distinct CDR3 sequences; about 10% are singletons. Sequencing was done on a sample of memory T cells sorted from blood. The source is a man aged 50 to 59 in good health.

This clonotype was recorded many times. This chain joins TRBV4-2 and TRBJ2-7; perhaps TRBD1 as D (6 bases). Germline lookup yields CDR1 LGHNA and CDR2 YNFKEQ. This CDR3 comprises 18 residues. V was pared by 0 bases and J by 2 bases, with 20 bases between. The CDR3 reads CASSQDVEGVDRAYEQYF. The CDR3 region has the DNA TGTGCCAGCAGCCAAGATGTGGAAGGAGTGGACAGAGCCTACGAGCAGTACTTC.

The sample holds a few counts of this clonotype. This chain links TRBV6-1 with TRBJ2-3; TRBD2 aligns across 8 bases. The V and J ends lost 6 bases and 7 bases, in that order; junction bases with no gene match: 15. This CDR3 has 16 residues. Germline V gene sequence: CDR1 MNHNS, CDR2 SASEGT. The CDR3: CASSRGLVAGYHTQYF. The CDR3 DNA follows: TGTGCCAGCAGCCGTGGGCTGGTAGCGGGGTATCATACGCAGTATTTT.

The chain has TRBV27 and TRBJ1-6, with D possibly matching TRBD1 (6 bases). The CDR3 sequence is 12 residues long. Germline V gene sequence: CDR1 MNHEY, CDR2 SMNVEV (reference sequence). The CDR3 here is CALGVAGEPLHF. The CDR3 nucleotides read TGTGCTCTGGGCGTGGCAGGGGAACCCCTCCACTTT.

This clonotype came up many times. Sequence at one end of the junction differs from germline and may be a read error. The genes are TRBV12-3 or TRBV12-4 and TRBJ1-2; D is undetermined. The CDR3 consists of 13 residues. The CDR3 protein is CASSLGQVYGYTF. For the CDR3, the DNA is TGTGCCAGCAGCTTAGGGCAGGTCTATGGCTACACCTTC.

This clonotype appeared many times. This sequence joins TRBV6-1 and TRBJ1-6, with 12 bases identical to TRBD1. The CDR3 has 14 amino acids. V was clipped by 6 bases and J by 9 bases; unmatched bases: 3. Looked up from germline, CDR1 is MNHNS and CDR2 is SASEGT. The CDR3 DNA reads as TGTGCCAGCAGGGGACAGGGGGCAAGTTCACCCCTCCACTTT. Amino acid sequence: CASRGQGASSPLHF.

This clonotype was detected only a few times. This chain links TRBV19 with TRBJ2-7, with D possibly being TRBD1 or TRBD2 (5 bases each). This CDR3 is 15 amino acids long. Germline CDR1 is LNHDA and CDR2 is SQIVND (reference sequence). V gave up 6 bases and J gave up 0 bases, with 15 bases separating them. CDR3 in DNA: TGTGCCAGTAGCATCGCGGCAGGGACCTCCTACGAGCAGTACTTC. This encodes CASSIAAGTSYEQYF.

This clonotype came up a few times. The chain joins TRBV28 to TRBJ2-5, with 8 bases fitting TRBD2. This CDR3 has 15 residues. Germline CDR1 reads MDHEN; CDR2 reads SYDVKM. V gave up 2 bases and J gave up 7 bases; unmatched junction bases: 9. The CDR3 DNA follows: TGTGCCAGCAGTTTAGACCCCGGGGGACTAGGGACCCAGTACTTC. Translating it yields CASSLDPGGLGTQYF.

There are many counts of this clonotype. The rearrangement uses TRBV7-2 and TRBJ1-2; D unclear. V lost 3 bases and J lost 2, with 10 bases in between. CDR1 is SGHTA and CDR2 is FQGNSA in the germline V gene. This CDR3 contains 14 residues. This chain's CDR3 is CASSFRPSNYGYTF. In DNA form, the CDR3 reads TGTGCCAGCAGCTTTCGGCCATCGAACTATGGCTACACCTTC.

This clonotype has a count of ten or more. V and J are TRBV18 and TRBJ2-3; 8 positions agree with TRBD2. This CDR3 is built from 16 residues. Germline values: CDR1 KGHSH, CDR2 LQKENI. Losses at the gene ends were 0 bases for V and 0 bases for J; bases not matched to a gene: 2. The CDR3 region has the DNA TGTGCCAGCTCACCACCGCGGGGGGTCAGCACAGATACGCAGTATTTT. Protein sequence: CASSPPRGVSTDTQYF.

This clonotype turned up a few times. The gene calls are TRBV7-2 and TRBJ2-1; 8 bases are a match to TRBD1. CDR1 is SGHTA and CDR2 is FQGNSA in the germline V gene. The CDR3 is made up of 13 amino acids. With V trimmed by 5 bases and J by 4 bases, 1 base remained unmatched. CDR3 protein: CASSRTGYNEQFF. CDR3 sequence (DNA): TGTGCCAGCAGCAGGACAGGGTACAATGAGCAGTTCTTC.

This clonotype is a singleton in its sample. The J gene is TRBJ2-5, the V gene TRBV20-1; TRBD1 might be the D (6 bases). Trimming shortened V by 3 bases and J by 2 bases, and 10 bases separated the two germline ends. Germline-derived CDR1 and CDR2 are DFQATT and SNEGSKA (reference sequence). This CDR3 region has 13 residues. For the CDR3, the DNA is TGCAGTGCTAGCGACAGGTTACAAGAGACCCAGTACTTC. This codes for CSASDRLQETQYF.

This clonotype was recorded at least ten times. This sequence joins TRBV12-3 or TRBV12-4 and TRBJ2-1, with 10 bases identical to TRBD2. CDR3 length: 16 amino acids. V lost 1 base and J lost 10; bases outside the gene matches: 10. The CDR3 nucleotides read TGTGCCAGCAGTTTAGTAGGGGGGCTAGCGGGAGTAGAGCAGTTCTTC. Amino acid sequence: CASSLVGGLAGVEQFF.

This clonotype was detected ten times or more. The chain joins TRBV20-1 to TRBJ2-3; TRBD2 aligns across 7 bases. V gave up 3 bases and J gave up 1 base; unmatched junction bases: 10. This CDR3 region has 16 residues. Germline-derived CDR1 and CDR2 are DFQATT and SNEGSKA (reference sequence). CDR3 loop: CSASAHGLGGTDTQYF. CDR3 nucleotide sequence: TGCAGTGCTAGCGCCCACGGACTAGGAGGCACAGATACGCAGTATTTT.

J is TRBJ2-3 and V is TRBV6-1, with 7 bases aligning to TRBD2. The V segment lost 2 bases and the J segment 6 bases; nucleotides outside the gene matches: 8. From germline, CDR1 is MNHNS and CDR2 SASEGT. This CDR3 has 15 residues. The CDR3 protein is CASSESGVRGDTQYF. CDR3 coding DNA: TGTGCCAGCAGTGAAAGCGGGGTGAGAGGGGATACGCAGTATTTT.

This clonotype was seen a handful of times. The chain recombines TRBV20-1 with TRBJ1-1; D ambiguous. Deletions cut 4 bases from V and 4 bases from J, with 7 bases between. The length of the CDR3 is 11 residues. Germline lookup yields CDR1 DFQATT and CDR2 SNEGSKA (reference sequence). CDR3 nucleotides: TGCAGTGCTAAGGCGAGCACTGAAGCTTTCTTT. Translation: CSAKASTEAFF.

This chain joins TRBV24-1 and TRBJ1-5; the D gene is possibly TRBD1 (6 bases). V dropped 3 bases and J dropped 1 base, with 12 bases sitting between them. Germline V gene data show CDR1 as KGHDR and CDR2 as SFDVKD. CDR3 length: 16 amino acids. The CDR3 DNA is TGTGCCACCAGTGATGGAAGGGGGACCAGCAATCAGCCCCAGCATTTT. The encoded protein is CATSDGRGTSNQPQHF.

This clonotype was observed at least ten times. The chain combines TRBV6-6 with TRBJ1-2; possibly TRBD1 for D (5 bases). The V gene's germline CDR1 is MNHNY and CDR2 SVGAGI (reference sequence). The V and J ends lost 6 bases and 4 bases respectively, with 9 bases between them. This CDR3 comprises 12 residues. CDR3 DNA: TGTGCCAGCAGAGGGACTTTCTATGGCTACACCTTC. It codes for CASRGTFYGYTF.

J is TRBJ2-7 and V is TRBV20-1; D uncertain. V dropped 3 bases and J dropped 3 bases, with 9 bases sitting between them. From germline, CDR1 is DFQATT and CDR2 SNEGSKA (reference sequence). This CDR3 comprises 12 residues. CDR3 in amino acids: CSASPTNYEQYF. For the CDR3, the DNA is TGCAGTGCTAGTCCTACAAACTACGAGCAGTACTTC.

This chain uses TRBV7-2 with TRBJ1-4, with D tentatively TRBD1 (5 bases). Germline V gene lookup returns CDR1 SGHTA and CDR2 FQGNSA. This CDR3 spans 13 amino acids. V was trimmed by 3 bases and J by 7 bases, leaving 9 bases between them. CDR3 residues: CASSFGTVEKLFF. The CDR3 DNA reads TGTGCCAGCAGCTTCGGGACGGTTGAAAAACTGTTTTTT.

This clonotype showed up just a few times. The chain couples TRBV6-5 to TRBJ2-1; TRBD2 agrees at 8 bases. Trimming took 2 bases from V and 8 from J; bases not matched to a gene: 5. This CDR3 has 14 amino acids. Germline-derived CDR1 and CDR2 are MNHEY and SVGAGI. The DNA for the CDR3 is TGTGCCAGCAGTTACGTTGGACTAGCACATGAGCAGTTCTTC. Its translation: CASSYVGLAHEQFF.

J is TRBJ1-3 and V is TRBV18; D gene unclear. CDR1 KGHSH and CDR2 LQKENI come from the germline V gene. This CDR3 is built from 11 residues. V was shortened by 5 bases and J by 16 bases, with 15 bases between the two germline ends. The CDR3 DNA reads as TGTGCCAGCTCATCGGTCCCCACGCTGTATTTT. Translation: CASSSVPTLYF.